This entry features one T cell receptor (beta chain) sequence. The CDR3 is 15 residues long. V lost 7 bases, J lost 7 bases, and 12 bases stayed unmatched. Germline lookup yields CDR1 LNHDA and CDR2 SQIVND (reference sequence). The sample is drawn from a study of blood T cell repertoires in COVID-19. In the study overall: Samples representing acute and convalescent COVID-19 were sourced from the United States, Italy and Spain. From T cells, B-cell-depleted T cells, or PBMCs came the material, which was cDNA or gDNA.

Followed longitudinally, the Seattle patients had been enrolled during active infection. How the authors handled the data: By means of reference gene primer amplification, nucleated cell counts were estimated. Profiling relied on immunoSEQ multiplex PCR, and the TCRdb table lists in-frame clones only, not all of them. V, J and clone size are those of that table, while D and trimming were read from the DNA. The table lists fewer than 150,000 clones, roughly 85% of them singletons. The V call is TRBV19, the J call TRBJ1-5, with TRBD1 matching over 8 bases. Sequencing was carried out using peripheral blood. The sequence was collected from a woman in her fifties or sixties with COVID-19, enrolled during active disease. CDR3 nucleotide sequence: TGTGCCAGTATCCCTAATACAGGGGGAGGGCAGCCCCAGCATTTT. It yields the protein CASIPNTGGGQPQHF.